The 24 T cell receptor beta chains below were found in one sample sequenced in a study of T-cell reconstitution after alpha-beta-depleted transplantation in children. Preparation of the TCRbeta library involved a method that used unique molecular identifiers. TCRdb called the PCR reads again in MiXCR, with one record for every CDR3 protein. The sample includes 450,000 to 700,000 distinct CDR3 sequences, over 20% of them seen just once. The sample was PBMCs, taken before TCRalphabeta/CD19-depleted stem cell transplant. The receptors were sampled from a boy younger than two with Wiskott-Aldrich syndrome, due to receive a stem cell transplant.

The genes are TRBV6-1 and TRBJ2-6; unclear D gene. The CDR3 runs to 15 residues. Trimming shortened V by 6 bases and J by 1 base, and 10 bases separated the two germline ends. CDR1 and CDR2 (germline): MNHNS, SASEGT. The CDR3 DNA follows: TGTGCCAGCAGCCCGAGGTTGTCTGGGGCCAACGTCCTGACTTTC. This sequence encodes CASSPRLSGANVLTF.

This rearrangement joins TRBV14 to TRBJ1-2; D is undetermined. The germline CDR1 and CDR2 sequences are SGHDN and FVKESK. V lost 3 bases, J lost 0 bases, and 11 bases lay in between. This CDR3 is built from 15 residues. CDR3 nucleotides: TGTGCCAGCAGCCACGCGTTAGGAGCTAACTATGGCTACACCTTC. Its translation: CASSHALGANYGYTF.

The chain is built from TRBV5-1 and TRBJ2-4; TRBD2 is a possible D gene (6 bases). Germline-derived CDR1 and CDR2 are SGHRS and YFSETQ. This CDR3 spans 15 amino acids. Trimming shortened V by 4 bases and J by 5 bases, and 16 bases separated the two germline ends. DNA for the CDR3: TGCGCCAGCAGCCCCCGGGGCGGGGAGGAAAACATTCAGTACTTC. Amino acids: CASSPRGGEENIQYF.

This clonotype was observed a handful of times. The genes are TRBV20-1 and TRBJ2-3; tentatively, D is TRBD1 (6 bases). The CDR3 consists of 14 residues. V was shortened by 6 bases and J by 2 bases, with 15 bases between the two germline ends. Germline V CDR1 and CDR2: DFQATT, SNEGSKA (reference sequence). The CDR3 sequence is CSAWAGANTDTQYF. In nucleotides, the CDR3 is TGCAGTGCGTGGGCAGGGGCAAACACAGATACGCAGTATTTT.

Only a few counts were recorded for this clonotype. The chain joins TRBV4-1 to TRBJ2-1; D not certain. CDR3 length equals 14 residues. The germline V gene encodes CDR1 MGHRA and CDR2 YSYEKL. Trimming cost V 2 bases and J 8 bases, with 13 bases left between them. The CDR3 here is CASSQFIHSHEQFF. DNA for the CDR3: TGCGCCAGCAGCCAATTCATCCACAGCCATGAGCAGTTCTTC.

This clonotype has more than one count but fewer than ten. The chain joins TRBV5-1 to TRBJ2-1; D is perhaps TRBD1 or TRBD2 (5 bases each). The CDR3 totals 13 residues. From germline, CDR1 is SGHRS and CDR2 YFSETQ. Trimming pared 7 bases from V and 8 bases from J, leaving 16 bases between. The CDR3 DNA reads as TGCGCCAGCCAGCCGGGGCCAGGCTATGAGCAGTTCTTC. This translates into CASQPGPGYEQFF.

The CDR3 region has the DNA TGTGCCAGCAGCTTTGAGGGACTCAATGGCTACACCTTC. The encoded protein is CASSFEGLNGYTF. J is TRBJ1-2 and V is TRBV7-9, with D perhaps matching TRBD1 (5 bases). Germline assignment: CDR1 SEHNR and CDR2 FQNEAQ (reference sequence). CDR3 length: 13 residues. V lost 3 bases and J 6 bases, leaving 11 bases between the germline ends.

The V call is TRBV5-1, the J call TRBJ2-7; TRBD1 is a possible D gene (5 bases). The CDR3 runs 15 residues. CDR1 and CDR2 (germline): SGHRS, YFSETQ. The V gene lost 1 base and the J gene lost 4 bases, with 15 bases spanning the gap. DNA of the CDR3: TGCGCCAGCAGCTTGTCAATGAGACAGCCTTACGAGCAGTACTTC. Residues: CASSLSMRQPYEQYF.

This rearrangement joins TRBV20-1 to TRBJ1-6; possible D gene TRBD1, 5 bases. Between the trimmed V and J ends, which lost 6 bases and 6 bases, there was a span of 21 bases. The germline V gene encodes CDR1 DFQATT and CDR2 SNEGSKA (reference sequence). The CDR3 is 16 residues long. CDR3: CSAPELRTQSNSPLHF. In nucleotides, the CDR3 is TGCAGTGCACCTGAGTTAAGGACACAGTCTAATTCACCCCTCCACTTT.

The chain recombines TRBV7-3 with TRBJ2-1; D is uncertain. Germline V lookup: CDR1 SGHTA, CDR2 FQGTGA. This CDR3 region has 13 residues. V lost 0 bases and J lost 14, with 14 bases in between. The CDR3 coding sequence is TGTGCCAGCAGCTTAACTCTGGACGACGCAAAGTTCTTC. The encoded protein is CASSLTLDDAKFF.

The genes are TRBV29-1 and TRBJ2-5; no clear D. The CDR3 contains 12 residues. Germline loops: CDR1 SQVTM, CDR2 ANQGSEA. Deletions cut 5 bases from V and 2 bases from J, with 9 bases between. In nucleotides, the CDR3 is TGCAGCGTTTTGACGGAACAAGAGACCCAGTACTTC. It translates to CSVLTEQETQYF.

The chain recombines TRBV20-1 with TRBJ1-3; D is ambiguous. The CDR3 extends over 13 amino acids. V lost 6 bases, J lost 0 bases, and 9 bases lay in between. Germline V gives CDR1 DFQATT, CDR2 SNEGSKA (reference sequence). The CDR3: CSASVGSGNTIYF. The CDR3 DNA reads as TGCAGTGCATCGGTTGGCTCTGGAAACACCATATATTTT.

The genes are TRBV5-1 and TRBJ2-1; D possibly corresponds to TRBD2 (5 bases). Germline CDR1 is SGHRS and CDR2 is YFSETQ. This CDR3 is built from 16 residues. The ends were cut back, 4 bases at V and 0 bases at J, with 14 bases in the middle. The DNA for the CDR3 is TGCGCCAGCAGCCCCGGACTGATCGACTCCTACAATGAGCAGTTCTTC. The encoded protein is CASSPGLIDSYNEQFF.

The V call is TRBV5-6, the J call TRBJ2-7; 13 positions agree with TRBD2. With V trimmed by 4 bases and J by 2 bases, 6 bases remained unmatched. Germline assignment: CDR1 SGHDT and CDR2 YYEEEE. This CDR3 contains 16 residues. DNA of the CDR3: TGTGCCAGCAGCATACATACTAGCGGGAGGGCCTACGAGCAGTACTTC. This encodes CASSIHTSGRAYEQYF.

This clonotype was seen a handful of times. This chain uses TRBV7-2 with TRBJ1-1, with D uncertain. The CDR3 spans 16 residues. V shed 0 bases and J shed 6 bases, with 17 bases lying between them. CDR1 is SGHTA, CDR2 FQGNSA, per germline. For the CDR3, the DNA is TGTGCCAGCAGCTTAGCGAGAGGTCCCTGGAGGGCTGAAGCTTTCTTT. Translated: CASSLARGPWRAEAFF. The variable domain in full, completed from reference TRBV7-2 and TRBJ1-1, reads GAGVSQSPSNKVTEKGKDVELRCDPISGHTALYWYRQSLGQGLEFLIYFQGNSAPDKSGLPSDRFSAERTGGSVSTLTIQRTQQEDSAVYLCASSLARGPWRAEAFFGQGTRLTVV.

The gene calls are TRBV7-9 and TRBJ2-1; TRBD2 aligns across 7 bases. The trim removed 4 bases at V and 4 bases at J, leaving 7 bases unmatched. Germline CDR1 and CDR2: SEHNR and FQNEAQ (reference sequence). There are 15 residues in the CDR3. In DNA form, the CDR3 reads TGTGCCAGCAGCTCTCCGGGACTACCGTACAATGAGCAGTTCTTC. Translating it yields CASSSPGLPYNEQFF.

On this clonotype itself: A much larger clone is a single base away; this may be a read error. The chain links TRBV5-1 to TRBJ2-7, with D hard to call. The CDR3 is 12 amino acids. Germline V lookup: CDR1 SGHRS, CDR2 YFSETQ. V shed 1 base and J shed 6 bases, with 8 bases lying between them. The CDR3 loop is CASSLTPCEQYF. CDR3 DNA sequence: TGCGCCAGCAGCTTGACTCCCTGCGAGCAGTACTTC.

As concerns this clonotype: The junction and the germline gene differ at one end; a read error may be behind it. The chain carries TRBV7-7 and TRBJ2-1; 13 bases are shared with TRBD2. This CDR3 region has 19 residues. The germline CDR1 and CDR2 sequences are SSHAT and FNYEAQ (reference sequence). This CDR3 is CVSSYGPTGLAGDYNEQFF. CDR3 nucleotide sequence: TGTGTCAGCAGCTACGGACCGACAGGACTAGCGGGAGACTACAATGAGCAGTTCTTC.

The rearrangement links TRBV5-1 to TRBJ1-1; D may be TRBD1 (6 bases). Germline V gene data show CDR1 as SGHRS and CDR2 as YFSETQ. Trimming took 2 bases from V and 3 from J, leaving 17 bases between them. This CDR3 has 16 residues. In nucleotides, the CDR3 is TGCGCCAGCAGCTTCCACCCCAGGGGATCGGACACTGAAGCTTTCTTT. Encoded protein: CASSFHPRGSDTEAFF.

The chain combines TRBV18 with TRBJ2-7, with D tentatively TRBD1 or TRBD2 (5 bases each). Germline CDR1 KGHSH, CDR2 LQKENI. This CDR3 has 17 residues. Trimming removed 6 bases from V and 2 bases from J, with 23 bases in between. The CDR3 loop reads CASSGTAEQKLTYEQYF. Written as DNA, the CDR3 is TGTGCCAGCTCTGGGACCGCAGAACAAAAACTCACCTACGAGCAGTACTTC.

This chain links TRBV6-5 with TRBJ2-7, with 11 nucleotides matching TRBD2. Germline CDR1 reads MNHEY; CDR2 reads SVGAGI. This CDR3 has 16 residues. Germline trimming cut 2 bases from V and 7 bases from J; bases unmatched to any gene: 10. CDR3 DNA: TGTGCCAGCAGTTACGTAACTAGCGGGAGTCGGTTTGAGCAGTACTTC. Translating it yields CASSYVTSGSRFEQYF.

This clonotype has only a few counts. The chain recombines TRBV20-1 with TRBJ2-1; 9 bases line up with TRBD2. V shed 4 bases, J shed 10 bases, and the junction held 17 bases outside the gene matches. CDR3 length: 16 amino acids. Germline CDR1 reads DFQATT; CDR2 reads SNEGSKA (reference sequence). DNA for the CDR3: TGCAGTGCTACCCGGGGTAGCGGGAGCGGGATGGGGGAGCAGTTCTTC. Protein sequence: CSATRGSGSGMGEQFF.

The chain joins TRBV21-1 to TRBJ2-4; no check of the table's D call, TRBD2, against the DNA was made. TRBV21-1 is a pseudogene. This CDR3 contains 19 residues. The CDR3 sequence: CASSKTETSGRSSKNIQYF. CDR3 bases: TGTGCCAGCAGCAAAACCGAGACTAGCGGGAGGAGTTCCAAAAACATTCAGTACTTC.

The CDR3 sequence is CASSPGGFYNSPLHF. The CDR3 region has the DNA TGTGCCAGCTCACCAGGGGGCTTCTATAATTCACCCCTCCACTTT. The rearrangement uses TRBV18 and TRBJ1-6, with TRBD1 as a possible D gene (6 bases). The CDR3 spans 15 residues. CDR1 and CDR2 (germline): KGHSH, LQKENI. Trimming removed 2 bases at V and 3 bases at J, with 8 bases between.